What follows are 32 T cell receptor beta chains derived from one specimen sequenced in a study of control samples from healthy donors and cancer patients. Sequencing was performed with immunoSEQ multiplex PCR; in TCRdb, only in-frame clones are kept and a portion is missing. The data contain over 20,000 clones, approximately 85% of them singletons. Source material: PBMCs. These receptors came from a man aged 55 to 70 with colorectal cancer.

The chain is built from TRBV2 and TRBJ2-4; D is ambiguous. Per germline, CDR1 SNHLY and CDR2 FYNNEI. The ends were cut back, 6 bases at V and 3 bases at J, with 15 bases in the middle. The CDR3 is 15 amino acids. CDR3 sequence (DNA): TGTGCCAGCAGGGCCTGGGATCTAGGCAAAAACATTCAGTACTTC. Residues: CASRAWDLGKNIQYF.

This chain links TRBV3-1 (or the pseudogene TRBV3-2) with TRBJ1-5; D perhaps matches TRBD1 (5 bases). Germline CDR1 reads LGHDT; CDR2 reads YNNKEL (reference sequence). This CDR3 is 15 amino acids long. V lost 4 bases and J lost 7, with 17 bases in between. This CDR3 is CASSPTGGGGQPQHF. CDR3 nucleotide sequence: TGTGCCAGCAGCCCTACTGGGGGGGGAGGGCAGCCCCAGCATTTT.

The CDR3 protein is CASSRSQGEKLFF. The CDR3, as DNA: TGTGCCAGCTCACGTTCTCAGGGAGAAAAACTGTTTTTT. The V and J genes are TRBV18 and TRBJ1-4, with a possible D match to TRBD1 (5 bases). This CDR3 contains 13 residues. The germline CDR1 and CDR2 sequences are KGHSH and LQKENI. With 4 bases removed from V and 8 bases from J, the gap between germline ends came to 11 bases.

The chain has TRBV5-1 and TRBJ1-1; a weak D match, TRBD1 (5 bases). The CDR3 totals 14 residues. V was cut by 0 bases and J by 1 base, with 7 bases left in between. Germline CDR1 is SGHRS and CDR2 is YFSETQ. The CDR3 here is CASSLGGGNTEAFF. In DNA, the CDR3 is TGCGCCAGCAGCTTGGGGGGCGGGAACACTGAAGCTTTCTTT.

This chain connects TRBV5-4 to TRBJ2-1, with 14 bases that match TRBD2. CDR3 length: 15 residues. The germline CDR1 and CDR2 sequences are SGHNT and YYREEE (reference sequence). V lost 2 bases, J lost 10 bases, and 5 bases stayed unmatched. This CDR3 is CASSLRLAGGQEQFF. The DNA for the CDR3 is TGTGCCAGCAGCTTAAGACTAGCGGGGGGGCAAGAGCAGTTCTTC.

The chain links TRBV11-2 to TRBJ2-3, with D hard to call. The CDR3 loop spans 15 amino acids. With 1 base removed from V and 2 bases from J, the gap between germline ends came to 10 bases. Germline V gene sequence: CDR1 SGHAT, CDR2 FQNNGV. As DNA, the CDR3 is TGTGCCAGCAGCTTAGGAAACAGACCCACAGATACGCAGTATTTT. It specifies CASSLGNRPTDTQYF.

On this clone itself: Other DNA sequences in the same sample also yield this CDR3. The rearrangement links TRBV2 to TRBJ1-5, with D uncertain. The V end was cut by 4 bases, the J end by 4 bases, with 11 bases between. In germline, CDR1 is SNHLY, CDR2 FYNNEI. This CDR3 has 14 amino acids. CDR3 DNA: TGTGCCAGCAGTGCTAGCTATAGTAATCAGCCCCAGCATTTT. This translates into CASSASYSNQPQHF.

This chain uses TRBV4-1 with TRBJ2-3, with TRBD2 as a possible D gene (6 bases). The V and J ends lost 2 bases and 2 bases respectively, with 17 bases between them. Per germline, CDR1 MGHRA and CDR2 YSYEKL. The CDR3 spans 17 residues. The CDR3 is CASSQTRRGISTDTQYF. In DNA, the CDR3 is TGCGCCAGCAGCCAAACTCGCCGGGGGATCTCCACAGATACGCAGTATTTT.

The chain carries TRBV6-1 and TRBJ1-1; D uncertain. Trimming took 1 base from V and 6 from J, leaving 15 bases between them. The V gene's germline CDR1 is MNHNS and CDR2 SASEGT. The CDR3 runs 15 residues. The CDR3 DNA sequence: TGTGCCAGCAGTGAAGATAGTAGTAGGACTTCTGAAGCTTTCTTT. This gives the protein CASSEDSSRTSEAFF.

V usage is TRBV7-6 and J usage is TRBJ1-1, with D unresolved. Germline CDR1 SGHVS, CDR2 FNYEAQ. The CDR3 has 17 residues. The V end was cut by 2 bases, the J end by 2 bases, with 18 bases between. The CDR3 region is CASSLMVSVNFNTEAFF. In nucleotides, the CDR3 is TGTGCCAGCAGCTTAATGGTATCAGTAAACTTTAACACTGAAGCTTTCTTT.

The chain joins TRBV29-1 to TRBJ1-1; 9 bases align to TRBD1. Germline CDR1 is SQVTM and CDR2 is ANQGSEA. The J segment lost 0 bases and the V segment lost 4 bases, leaving 12 bases of the junction unmatched. This CDR3 contains 17 residues. In DNA, the CDR3 is TGCAGCGTTGTGAGGAACAGGGGGCGAAGTTTGAACACTGAAGCTTTCTTT. This gives the protein CSVVRNRGRSLNTEAFF.

This chain connects TRBV10-3 to TRBJ2-5, with D perhaps given as TRBD1 or TRBD2 (5 bases each). Trimming took 4 bases from V and 4 from J, leaving 10 bases between them. The CDR3 sequence is 13 residues long. The germline CDR1 and CDR2 sequences are ENHRY and SYGVKD. CDR3 nucleotide sequence: TGTGCCATCAGTGTCCCCGGGGCAGAGACCCAGTACTTC. Amino acids: CAISVPGAETQYF.

This chain joins TRBV30 and TRBJ2-5, with 10 bases matching TRBD2. Looked up from germline, CDR1 is GTSNPN and CDR2 is SVGIG (reference sequence). This CDR3 is 15 amino acids long. With V trimmed by 2 bases and J by 5 bases, 8 bases remained unmatched. The CDR3 region is CAWSSQRGGFETQYF. The CDR3 DNA is TGTGCCTGGAGTTCCCAGCGGGGGGGTTTCGAGACCCAGTACTTC.

The sample holds a few counts of this clone. The chain carries TRBV7-8 and TRBJ2-5; D gene uncertain. The V end was cut by 3 bases, the J end by 3 bases, with 14 bases between. Germline lookup yields CDR1 SGHVS and CDR2 FQNEAQ. The CDR3 is made up of 15 amino acids. The CDR3 nucleotides read TGTGCCAGCAGCTTGGGGTTAGGGTGGGAAGAGACCCAGTACTTC. Translated, it gives CASSLGLGWEETQYF. The whole variable domain, filled in from reference TRBV7-8 and TRBJ2-5, reads GAGVSQSPRYKVAKRGQDVALRCDPISGHVSLFWYQQALGQGPEFLTYFQNEAQLDKSGLPSDRFFAERPEGSVSTLKIQRTQQEDSAVYLCASSLGLGWEETQYFGPGTRLLVL.

The chain has TRBV5-4 and TRBJ2-1; D is uncertain. This CDR3 is built from 12 residues. Germline CDR1 and CDR2: SGHNT and YYREEE (reference sequence). Trimming shortened V by 2 bases and J by 7 bases, and 7 bases separated the two germline ends. The CDR3 nucleotides read TGTGCCAGCAGCTTTTGGGCGAATGAGCAGTTCTTC. Its protein is CASSFWANEQFF. Full variable domain (outside the CDR3, taken from reference TRBV5-4 and TRBJ2-1): ETGVTQSPTHLIKTRGQQVTLRCSSQSGHNTVSWYQQALGQGPQFIFQYYREEENGRGNFPPRFSGLQFPNYSSELNVNALELDDSALYLCASSFWANEQFFGPGTRLTVL.

This chain connects TRBV30 to TRBJ2-7; D is perhaps TRBD1 or TRBD2 (5 bases each). Germline V gene sequence: CDR1 GTSNPN, CDR2 SVGIG (reference sequence). CDR3 size: 12 residues. Trimming took 1 base from V and 9 from J, leaving 13 bases between them. The CDR3 nucleotides read TGTGCCTGGAGTGAAGAGGGGTTGCGGCAGTACGTC. Translated: CAWSEEGLRQYV.

The rearrangement joins TRBV25-1 to TRBJ1-2, with TRBD1 matching over 8 bases. This CDR3 comprises 13 residues. V lost 5 bases to trimming and J lost 7 bases; unmatched junction nucleotides: 6. Germline V gene lookup returns CDR1 MGHDK and CDR2 SYGVNS. The CDR3 loop reads CASSNLDRAGYTF. The CDR3 DNA follows: TGTGCCAGCAGTAACTTGGACAGGGCTGGCTACACCTTC.

The chain employs TRBV5-1 and TRBJ2-1, with TRBD2 identical over 7 bases. The germline V gene has CDR1 SGHRS and CDR2 YFSETQ. The CDR3 has 16 residues. V lost 1 base to trimming and J lost 0 bases; unmatched junction nucleotides: 4. CDR3 in amino acids: CASSLRTRTSYNEQFF. As DNA, the CDR3 is TGCGCCAGCAGCTTGAGGACTAGGACCTCCTACAATGAGCAGTTCTTC.

V is TRBV5-1 and J is TRBJ1-6, with D uncertain. The CDR3 extends over 14 amino acids. Trimming pared 0 bases from V and 9 bases from J, leaving 10 bases between. Per germline, CDR1 SGHRS and CDR2 YFSETQ. Here the CDR3 reads CASSLGGSGSPLHF. The CDR3 nucleotides are TGCGCCAGCAGCTTGGGAGGAAGCGGTTCACCCCTCCACTTT.

This chain links TRBV15 with TRBJ1-1; tentative D call: TRBD1 (5 bases). The CDR3 spans 17 residues. Germline CDR1 and CDR2: LNHNV and YYDKDF (reference sequence). The ends were cut back, 0 bases at V and 3 bases at J, with 17 bases in the middle. This CDR3 reads CATSRDPGRGRDTEAFF. The DNA of the CDR3 is TGTGCCACCAGCAGAGATCCAGGGAGGGGAAGGGACACTGAAGCTTTCTTT.

This clone appeared a single time. This rearrangement joins TRBV5-1 to TRBJ2-3, with TRBD2 matching over 8 bases. This CDR3 spans 14 amino acids. The trim removed 4 bases at V and 6 bases at J, leaving 7 bases unmatched. The germline V gene encodes CDR1 SGHRS and CDR2 YFSETQ. Here the CDR3 DNA reads TGCGCCAGCAGCACGCGGACTAGCCCCGATACGCAGTATTTT. This gives the protein CASSTRTSPDTQYF.

The V call is TRBV4-1, the J call TRBJ1-1; 7 bases match TRBD1. The germline V gene has CDR1 MGHRA and CDR2 YSYEKL. The CDR3 is 13 amino acids. V lost 4 bases, J lost 3 bases, and 2 bases stayed unmatched. CDR3 residues: CASSPRGDTEAFF. DNA of the CDR3: TGCGCCAGCAGCCCCAGGGGGGACACTGAAGCTTTCTTT.

The chain links TRBV5-6 to TRBJ1-2, with D unclear. Per germline, CDR1 SGHDT and CDR2 YYEEEE. With 0 bases removed from V and 4 bases from J, the gap between germline ends came to 13 bases. There are 15 residues in the CDR3. CDR3 protein: CASSLGQELSYGYTF. CDR3 nucleotides: TGTGCCAGCAGCTTGGGGCAGGAATTAAGCTATGGCTACACCTTC.

The CDR3 protein is CASSLDQYSGNTIYF. The CDR3 region has the DNA TGTGCCAGCAGCTTAGACCAGTACTCTGGAAACACCATATATTTT. The rearrangement joins TRBV7-9 to TRBJ1-3; D remains unclear. The germline gives CDR1 SEHNR, CDR2 FQNEAQ (reference sequence). The CDR3 sequence is 15 residues long. Trimming shortened V by 1 base and J by 0 bases, and 7 bases separated the two germline ends.

The CDR3 nucleotides are TGTGCCAGCAGTACTGACGGAAATTCACCCCTCCACTTT. It specifies CASSTDGNSPLHF. The chain employs TRBV6-5 and TRBJ1-6; the D is unclear. CDR3 length: 13 residues. Per germline, CDR1 MNHEY and CDR2 SVGAGI. With 5 bases removed from V and 7 bases from J, the gap between germline ends came to 9 bases.

The chain employs TRBV7-2 and TRBJ1-2; D is unclear. The V gene's germline CDR1 is SGHTA and CDR2 FQGNSA. With 2 bases removed from V and 2 bases from J, the gap between germline ends came to 12 bases. This CDR3 contains 15 residues. The CDR3 coding sequence is TGTGCCAGCAGCTTATCTCAAGATGGGAACTATGGCTACACCTTC. Translating it yields CASSLSQDGNYGYTF.

This sequence joins TRBV25-1 and TRBJ2-4; TRBD1 is a possible D gene (6 bases). The germline gives CDR1 MGHDK, CDR2 SYGVNS. Trimming removed 3 bases from V and 0 bases from J, with 12 bases in between. The CDR3 runs to 16 residues. DNA of the CDR3: TGTGCCAGCAGTGATTCGGGACAACAAGCCAAAAACATTCAGTACTTC. It specifies CASSDSGQQAKNIQYF.

V usage is TRBV6-5 and J usage is TRBJ1-6, with 7 bases lining up with TRBD1. CDR1 and CDR2 from the germline V gene are MNHEY and SVGAGI. V lost 6 bases to trimming and J lost 7 bases; unmatched junction nucleotides: 9. The CDR3 loop spans 15 amino acids. The CDR3 protein is CASSRQGSRNSPLHF. CDR3 sequence (DNA): TGTGCCAGCAGCCGACAGGGTTCACGGAATTCACCCCTCCACTTT.

The chain joins TRBV7-8 to TRBJ1-1; 12 bases align to TRBD1. Per germline, CDR1 SGHVS and CDR2 FQNEAQ. This CDR3 has 15 amino acids. V trimming: 6 bases; J trimming: 6 bases; junction bases outside the gene matches: 8. CDR3 in amino acids: CASSSGQGAVAEAFF. The DNA for the CDR3 is TGTGCCAGCAGTTCGGGACAGGGGGCTGTGGCTGAAGCTTTCTTT.

The J gene is TRBJ2-5, the V gene TRBV6-1; D might be TRBD2 (7 bases). CDR1 and CDR2 from the germline V gene are MNHNS and SASEGT. Trimming shortened V by 1 base and J by 5 bases, and 20 bases separated the two germline ends. The CDR3 spans 17 residues. The CDR3 loop is CASSEEGGAGLVETQYF. DNA of the CDR3: TGTGCCAGCAGTGAAGAAGGGGGAGCGGGGCTCGTGGAGACCCAGTACTTC.

This clone showed up just once. CDR3 DNA sequence: TGTGCCAGCAGCTCCGGTAGATTGGGCACAGATACGCAGTATTTT. Its translation: CASSSGRLGTDTQYF. This chain links TRBV11-3 with TRBJ2-3; D unclear. The V end was cut by 4 bases, the J end by 1 base, with 12 bases between. Germline CDR1 is SGHNT and CDR2 is YENEEA. The CDR3 extends over 15 amino acids.

The J gene is TRBJ1-1, the V gene TRBV27; tentatively, D is TRBD1 (5 bases). With 5 bases removed from V and 7 bases from J, the gap between germline ends came to 17 bases. The CDR3 spans 14 residues. CDR1 MNHEY and CDR2 SMNVEV come from the germline V gene (reference sequence). CDR3 residues: CASSGLSGLGEAFF. CDR3 bases: TGTGCCAGCAGTGGGTTATCAGGGTTGGGTGAAGCTTTCTTT.